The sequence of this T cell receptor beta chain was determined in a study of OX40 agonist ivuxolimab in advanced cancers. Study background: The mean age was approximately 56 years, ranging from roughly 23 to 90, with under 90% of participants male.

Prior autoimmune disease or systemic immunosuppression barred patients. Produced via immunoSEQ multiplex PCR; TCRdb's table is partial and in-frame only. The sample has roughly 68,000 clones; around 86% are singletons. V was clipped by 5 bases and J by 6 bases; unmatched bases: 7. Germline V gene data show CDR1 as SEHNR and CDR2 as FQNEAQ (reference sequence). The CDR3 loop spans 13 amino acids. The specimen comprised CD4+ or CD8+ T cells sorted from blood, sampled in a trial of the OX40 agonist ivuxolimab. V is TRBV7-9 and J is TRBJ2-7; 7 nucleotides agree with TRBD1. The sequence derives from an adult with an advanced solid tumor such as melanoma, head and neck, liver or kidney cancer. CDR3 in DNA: TGTGCCAGCAGCCACGACAGGGCCCGCGAGCAGTACTTC. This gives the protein CASSHDRAREQYF.